This T cell receptor beta chain appears in the sequencing data of a study of shared clonotypes between healthy human individuals. Study results and limitations: What limited the represented genetic and exposure-history diversity was the small number of donors.

Details on this clone: The antigen remains unidentified.

The trim removed 3 bases at V and 3 bases at J, leaving 12 bases unmatched. CDR1 is LNHNV and CDR2 is YYDKDF in the germline V gene (reference sequence). This CDR3 is 17 amino acids long. Authors' analysis steps: Filtering differed for immunoSEQ, which gave only junction sequences without quality scores. Using immunoSEQ multiplex PCR, the repertoire was profiled, and TCRdb retains in-frame clones only, with some absent. Clone size and the V and J calls come from that table; the DNA yielded D and trimming. Of a few hundred thousand clones in the sample, less than 98% were seen once. The receptor's source is a woman aged 30 to 39 in good health. This chain joins TRBV15 and TRBJ2-3; 7 bases are shared with TRBD1. The sequenced sample was naive CD4+ T cells sorted from blood. The subset was: CD45RA+ positively selected. CDR3 sequence (DNA): TGTGCCACCAGCAGGGGCTTGACAGGGTCGGAGACAGATACGCAGTATTTT. Translated: CATSRGLTGSETDTQYF. Together with reference TRBV15 and TRBJ2-3, the CDR3 gives the full variable domain: DAMVIQNPRYQVTQFGKPVTLSCSQTLNHNVMYWYQQKSSQAPKLLFHYYDKDFNNEADTPDNFQSRRPNTSFCFLDIRSPGLGDTAMYLCATSRGLTGSETDTQYFGPGTRLTVL.